This TCR beta chain was found in a study of T cell repertoires in cytomegalovirus infection. This clonotype was detected ten times or more. The CDR3 has 19 amino acids. V lost 0 bases and J lost 4, with 23 bases in between. Per the germline V gene, CDR1 is SGHAT and CDR2 is FQNNGV. Each CDR3 protein is one row after TCRdb ran MiXCR on the reads. The data contain a few hundred thousand distinct CDR3 sequences, more than 25% of them singletons. J is TRBJ2-3 and V is TRBV11-2; possibly TRBD1 or TRBD2 for D (6 bases each). The origin of this receptor is a human donor in good health (CMV status not recorded). Some clones in this sample may be carry-over from other donors' samples. Material for sequencing was PBMCs. The CDR3 DNA follows: TGTGCCAGCAGCTTAGAGATAACGTTTGGGGGGCCCCTGGCAGATACGCAGTATTTT. It specifies CASSLEITFGGPLADTQYF.